The TCR beta chain under discussion was sequenced for a study of T cells in Graves' hyperthyroidism and ophthalmopathy (dated by TCRdb to between 2018 and 2021). Concerning the study at large: Peripheral blood was collected at initial diagnosis, before any treatment. Prospective prediction of ophthalmopathy was tested in an independent validation cohort of 18 to 20 hyperthyroidism patients and 17 patients who later progressed to ophthalmopathy. The approximately 100 discovery patients were divided at random into training and test sets in a 7:3 ratio. A discovery cohort of approximately 100 patients, roughly 43 with Graves' ophthalmopathy and under 60 with stable Graves' hyperthyroidism, was used to find distinguishing TCR V-J signatures. In several Graves' hyperthyroidism patients, the study also compared T-cell repertoires from thyroid tissue with T-cell repertoires from blood. According to the paper, TCR Vbeta CDR3 sequencing was carried out on over 130 peripheral blood samples, which came from more than 40 ophthalmopathy, 70 to 80 hyperthyroidism and approximately 17 progressor patients. Following sampling, methimazole starting at 30 mg daily was given to hyperthyroidism patients, and high-dose intravenous methylprednisolone was given to ophthalmopathy patients. General study outcomes and caveats: In validation, the model predicted progression to ophthalmopathy a median of about 6 months before onset, with roughly 68% sensitivity and nearly 75% specificity. Most expanded thyroid clonotypes (frequency above 0.001) were also found in blood, which suggests that blood repertoires may mirror thyroid immune responses. A 13 V-J signature model separated ophthalmopathy from stable hyperthyroidism, with just over 85% sensitivity and about 81% specificity in cross-validation and 80%/75% in testing. No statistical method was used to set the sample size in advance, and investigators knew the group allocation.

The hyperthyroidism patients were between 18 and 65 years old and newly diagnosed, with a disease duration of less than 2 months. Patients with uncontrolled infections, other autoimmune diseases, pregnancy or lactation were excluded. Diagnoses were established on the basis of clinical symptoms, serum thyroxine and TRAb, thyroid ultrasound, and orbital computed tomography. Blood from progressor patients was collected at the time of first diagnosis with hyperthyroidism, before any ophthalmopathy symptoms had appeared. PBMCs were separated from 10 ml of fresh peripheral blood using Ficoll-Paque density gradient centrifugation. Patients classed as progressors first received a Graves' hyperthyroidism diagnosis and then went on to develop ophthalmopathy during follow-up. Total RNA was extracted with Trizol reagent, and quality was checked on an Agilent 2100 Bioanalyzer. From cysteine to phenylalanine, the CDR3 is 12 amino acids long. CDR3 DNA only is kept here, 36 bases in frame from base 1. Via the germline V gene (reference sequence), CDR1 is LGHDT and CDR2 YNNKEL.

A remark on this clonotype: The clone's antigen remains unknown. At one boundary the junction diverges from the germline segment, which might be a read error.

TCR beta CDR3 regions were amplified from RNA transcripts. For the first round of RT-PCR on the TCR CDR3, the HTBI primer set was used together with the Qiagen OneStep RT-PCR kit. Libraries were constructed in a second round of multiplex PCR, after which size selection and purification were performed. The libraries were sequenced on an Illumina HiSeq2000 using paired-end 100 bp reads. The study's processing was this. Raw data were processed with SOAPnuke, discarding reads with adapters, uncalled bases, mean Phred below 15, or no exact constant-primer or identifier match. High-quality paired reads were merged using COPE v1.2.5, and each unique nucleotide sequence was defined as a clonotype. Clonotypes were aligned to IMGT TRBV, TRBD and TRBJ reference segments using MiTCR v1.1. Only V-J combinations with frequency above 0.0001, covering about 99% of repertoires, were analysed. The TCS score was defined as the ratio of F50 (clonal expansion) to E x V (chaos), calculated using BLOSUM62-based TCRdist between CDR3 peptides within each V-J. Welch's t-statistics and random forest reduced 514 V-J features to 13, which were used in a naive Bayes classifier (R e1071). TCRdb trimmed public reads at Q25 via fastp, called clones via MiXCR and kept in-frame beta chains. Identical CDR3 proteins give one entry, which carries the most common genes and DNA. The V and J calls, along with clone size, are taken from TCRdb and not from the paper's own processing. The table for this sample lists 300,000 to 450,000 distinct CDR3 sequences; 15% to 19% of them were counted only once. 25% to 35% of the sample rests with the top ten.

The receptor chain draws on TRBV3-1 and TRBJ2-3, with no D gene named confidently. What was sequenced was blood. The origin of this receptor is a woman under 30 with Graves' hyperthyroidism that later progressed to Graves' ophthalmopathy. The CDR3 has the sequence CVSSLGPNTQYF. The DNA reads TGTGTCAGCAGCCTTGGCCCAAATACGCAGTATTTT.